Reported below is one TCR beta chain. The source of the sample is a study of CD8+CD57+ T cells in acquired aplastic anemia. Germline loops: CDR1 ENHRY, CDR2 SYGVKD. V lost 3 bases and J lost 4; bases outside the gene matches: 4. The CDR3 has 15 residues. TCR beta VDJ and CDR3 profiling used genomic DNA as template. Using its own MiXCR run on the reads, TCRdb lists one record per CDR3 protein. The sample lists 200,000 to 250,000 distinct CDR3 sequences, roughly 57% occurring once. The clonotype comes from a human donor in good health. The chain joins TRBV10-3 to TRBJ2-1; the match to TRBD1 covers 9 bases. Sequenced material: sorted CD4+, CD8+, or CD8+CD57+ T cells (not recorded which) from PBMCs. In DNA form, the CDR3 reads TGTGCCATCAGTGACCGGGACAGGGAGTACAATGAGCAGTTCTTC. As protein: CAISDRDREYNEQFF.